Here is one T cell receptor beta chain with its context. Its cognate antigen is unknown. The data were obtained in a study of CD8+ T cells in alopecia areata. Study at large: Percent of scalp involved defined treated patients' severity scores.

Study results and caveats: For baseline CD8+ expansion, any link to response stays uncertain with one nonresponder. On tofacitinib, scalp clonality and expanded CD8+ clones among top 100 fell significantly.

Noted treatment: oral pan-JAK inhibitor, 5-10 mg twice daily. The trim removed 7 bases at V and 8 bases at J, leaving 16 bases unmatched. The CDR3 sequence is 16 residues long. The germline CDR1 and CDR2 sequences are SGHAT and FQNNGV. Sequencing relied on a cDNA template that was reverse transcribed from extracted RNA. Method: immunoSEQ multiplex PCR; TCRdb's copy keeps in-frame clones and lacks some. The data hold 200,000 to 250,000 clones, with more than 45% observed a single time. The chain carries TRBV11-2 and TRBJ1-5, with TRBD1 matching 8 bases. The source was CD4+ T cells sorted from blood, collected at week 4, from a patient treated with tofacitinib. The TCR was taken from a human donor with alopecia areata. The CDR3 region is CASTQDPGGNTKPQHF. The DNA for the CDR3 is TGTGCCAGCACCCAAGACCCAGGGGGCAATACTAAGCCCCAGCATTTT.